Here is one T cell receptor (beta chain) with its context. Its target is unknown. At the survey level, the v3.0 immunoSEQ assay was run. Sequencing was directed toward about 35,000-50,000 T-cell genomes in each sample. Sequencing was performed with immunoSEQ multiplex PCR; in TCRdb, only in-frame clones are kept and a portion is missing. The sample records 15,000 to 20,000 clones, over 75% being singletons. This specimen belongs to a study of long-term antiretroviral therapy in people with HIV. Study-level points and caveats: CDR3 length ranges were narrower in HIV repertoires than in controls.

CDR3 length: 19 amino acids. Germline loops: CDR1 SNHLY, CDR2 FYNNEI. V shed 0 bases, J shed 3 bases, and the junction held 10 bases outside the gene matches. J is TRBJ2-6 and V is TRBV2, with 8 bases aligning to TRBD1. The sample consisted of unsorted PBMCs, taken 0.3 years after starting antiretroviral therapy. The source is a man aged 18 to 29 with HIV. The CDR3, as DNA: TGTGCCAGCAGTGAAGCGCTCGGACAGGGAGTCTTTGGGGCCAACGTCCTGACTTTC. Protein: CASSEALGQGVFGANVLTF.